This passage covers 2 T cell receptor beta chains from one sample sequenced in a study of blood T cell repertoires in COVID-19. Produced via immunoSEQ multiplex PCR; TCRdb's table is partial and in-frame only. The sample includes just over 250,000 clones, around 80% of them seen just once. The sample was PBMCs or T cells enriched from blood (not recorded which). The source of these receptors is a man aged 30-40 years with acute COVID-19.

The V gene is TRBV19, the J gene TRBJ1-6; D uncertain. The CDR3 has 14 residues. Germline values: CDR1 LNHDA, CDR2 SQIVND (reference sequence). Trimming removed 3 bases from V and 0 bases from J, with 3 bases in between. The DNA for the CDR3 is TGTGCCAGTAGTATGAGCTCCTATAATTCACCCCTCCACTTT. It translates to CASSMSSYNSPLHF.

The rearrangement links TRBV5-6 to TRBJ1-6, with 11 bases lining up with TRBD1. Losses at the gene ends were 2 bases for V and 10 bases for J; bases not matched to a gene: 11. CDR3 length: 17 residues. Germline V CDR1 and CDR2: SGHDT, YYEEEE. The chain's CDR3 is CASSFFGQGAPGSPLHF. For the CDR3, the DNA is TGTGCCAGCAGCTTTTTCGGACAGGGGGCCCCCGGGTCACCCCTCCACTTT. Full variable domain (rest looked up from reference TRBV5-6 and TRBJ1-6): DAGVTQSPTHLIKTRGQQVTLRCSPKSGHDTVSWYQQALGQGPQFIFQYYEEEERQRGNFPDRFSGHQFPNYSSELNVNALLLGDSALYLCASSFFGQGAPGSPLHFGNGTRLTVT.